This T cell receptor (beta chain) comes out of a study of cytomegalovirus exposure and HLA in healthy donors. Findings and limits, study-wide: Reportedly, TCR beta sequences accurately predicted HLA-A and HLA-B alleles in most subjects. Previous analysis showed most TCR beta V segments were productive about 87% or about 30% of the time.

Healthy people donating bone marrow made up the donors. This PCR relied on a set of 60 Vbeta primers and 13 Jbeta primers. TCRdb's table, derived via immunoSEQ multiplex PCR, lists solely in-frame clones and lacks some. The sample lists around 110,000 clones, less than 80% occurring once. Worth noting for this clone: What it binds is not known.

The receptor's source is a middle-aged woman in good health and CMV-seropositive. Sequenced input: PBMCs.

CDR3 region: CASAGVPNEQYF. CDR3 DNA: TGTGCCAGCGCAGGGGTTCCGAACGAGCAGTACTTC. V usage is TRBV6-1 and J usage is TRBJ2-7, with a tentative D call TRBD1 (6 bases). Trimming left V 8 bases short and J 5 bases short, with 13 bases between. The CDR3 sequence is 12 residues long. Germline CDR1 and CDR2: MNHNS and SASEGT.